The text below deals with one T cell receptor (beta chain). Germline CDR1 and CDR2: LGHNA and YNFKEQ. Trimming shortened V by 1 base and J by 0 bases, and 6 bases separated the two germline ends. This CDR3 contains 14 residues. As handled by the study authors: Reference gene primer amplification gave estimated nucleated cell counts. TCRdb's table, derived via immunoSEQ multiplex PCR, lists solely in-frame clones and lacks some. The V and J calls and clone size come from that table; D and trimming were worked out from the DNA. The repertoire holds around 150,000 clones, with roughly 90% as singletons. These data come from a study of blood T cell repertoires in COVID-19.

The V gene is TRBV4-2, the J gene TRBJ2-5; D is undetermined. This TCR was recovered from a woman aged 55-69 years who had recovered from COVID-19. Sequences were obtained from peripheral blood. The CDR3 nucleotides are TGTGCCAGCAGCCAAGGCAACAACCAAGAGACCCAGTACTTC. Residues: CASSQGNNQETQYF.